Each of the 29 T cell receptor beta chains below was sequenced from the same sample in a study of T cell responses to AZD1222 COVID-19 vaccine. Profiled with immunoSEQ multiplex PCR; TCRdb holds only in-frame clones, not every one. The sample lists 120,000 or so clones; around 92% were seen once. The starting material was peripheral blood, obtained on day 0 of AZD1222 vaccination. All receptors derive from an adult in good health.

This clone turned up a few times. The V gene is TRBV30, the J gene TRBJ1-2; D gene unclear. Germline V gene sequence: CDR1 GTSNPN, CDR2 SVGIG (reference sequence). The CDR3 consists of 11 residues. V dropped 4 bases and J dropped 7 bases, with 10 bases sitting between them. Here the CDR3 reads CAWTTDGGYTF. The CDR3 region has the DNA TGTGCCTGGACCACGGATGGTGGCTACACCTTC.

This sequence joins TRBV5-1 and TRBJ1-1; D is undetermined. V lost 0 bases to trimming and J lost 1 base, with 10 bases between them. Per the germline V gene, CDR1 is SGHRS and CDR2 is YFSETQ. This CDR3 contains 15 residues. This CDR3 reads CASSLGTQRNTEAFF. Here the CDR3 DNA reads TGCGCCAGCAGCTTGGGTACACAGCGGAACACTGAAGCTTTCTTT.

CDR3 sequence (DNA): TGCGCCAGCAAGCCAGGGGCCCTTTCTAATGAAAAACTGTTTTTT. This codes for CASKPGALSNEKLFF. The chain uses TRBV5-1 and TRBJ1-4; D is perhaps TRBD1 (6 bases). Per the germline V gene, CDR1 is SGHRS and CDR2 is YFSETQ. With 6 bases removed from V and 3 bases from J, the gap between germline ends came to 15 bases. The CDR3 is 15 amino acids.

This chain links TRBV3-1 (or the pseudogene TRBV3-2) with TRBJ2-7; TRBD1 agrees at 8 bases. Per the germline V gene, CDR1 is LGHDT and CDR2 is YNNKEL (reference sequence). Losses at the gene ends were 1 base for V and 3 bases for J; bases not matched to a gene: 2. The CDR3 totals 14 residues. CDR3 bases: TGTGCCAGCAGCCAAGGGACAGGGAACTACGAGCAGTACTTC. Translation: CASSQGTGNYEQYF.

CDR3 in DNA: TGTGCCAGCAGTTATCCCCAGGGAACTCTCGATGGCTACACCTTC. Translating it yields CASSYPQGTLDGYTF. The chain recombines TRBV6-6 with TRBJ1-2; D is perhaps TRBD1 (5 bases). Germline values: CDR1 MNHNY, CDR2 SVGAGI (reference sequence). Between the trimmed V and J ends, which lost 3 bases and 6 bases, there was a span of 17 bases. This CDR3 region has 15 residues.

The chain carries TRBV7-9 and TRBJ1-2; D not certain. This CDR3 contains 12 residues. V was trimmed by 3 bases and J by 4 bases, leaving 6 bases between them. Germline CDR1 and CDR2: SEHNR and FQNEAQ (reference sequence). CDR3: CASSFQSYGYTF. CDR3 nucleotide sequence: TGTGCCAGCAGCTTCCAAAGCTATGGCTACACCTTC.

A remark on this clone: This CDR3 is also generated by other DNA sequences in the sample. V is TRBV4-1 and J is TRBJ2-7; D is uncertain. V lost 0 bases, J lost 2 bases, and 11 bases lay in between. Germline CDR1 reads MGHRA; CDR2 reads YSYEKL. The CDR3 has 15 amino acids. The CDR3 loop reads CASSQDWPGPYEQYF. The CDR3 bases are TGCGCCAGCAGCCAAGATTGGCCAGGTCCCTACGAGCAGTACTTC.

This chain connects TRBV4-1 to TRBJ1-4, with D unclear. Germline V gene data show CDR1 as MGHRA and CDR2 as YSYEKL. The CDR3 length is 16 residues. Trimming left V 1 base short and J 5 bases short, with 14 bases between. CDR3 protein: CASSQVSGQENEKLFF. The CDR3 DNA sequence: TGCGCCAGCAGCCAAGTATCCGGGCAGGAAAATGAAAAACTGTTTTTT.

The gene calls are TRBV6-5 and TRBJ2-5; TRBD2 is a possible D gene (7 bases). This CDR3 comprises 12 residues. V lost 7 bases and J 5 bases, leaving 11 bases between the germline ends. CDR1 is MNHEY and CDR2 is SVGAGI in the germline V gene. The CDR3 DNA follows: TGTGCCAGCAAGGGGGGGAGCGAGACCCAGTACTTC. This gives the protein CASKGGSETQYF.

The V and J genes are TRBV9 and TRBJ1-2, with 7 bases lining up with TRBD1. The ends lost 0 bases at V and 4 bases at J; junction bases unmatched: 9. This CDR3 has 16 residues. From germline, CDR1 is SGDLS and CDR2 YYNGEE. CDR3 DNA sequence: TGTGCCAGCAGCGTAGAGGGGGTTAAGGGGGCCTATGGCTACACCTTC. Its protein is CASSVEGVKGAYGYTF.

This clone was observed a single time. The chain carries TRBV21-1 and TRBJ1-4; the D segment call TRBD1 is taken from the table without a DNA check. TRBV21-1 is a pseudogene. There are 17 residues in the CDR3. CDR3 protein: CASSKYPLARVGEKLFF. For the CDR3, the DNA is TGTGCCAGCAGCAAGTATCCTCTGGCCAGGGTTGGAGAAAAACTGTTTTTT.

CDR3 in DNA: TGCAGCGTAGGACAGGCGGTTGAAGGCCAGTACTTC. Translated, it gives CSVGQAVEGQYF. This chain joins TRBV29-1 and TRBJ2-5; 7 bases align to TRBD1. The CDR3 consists of 12 residues. Looked up from germline, CDR1 is SQVTM and CDR2 is ANQGSEA. V shed 6 bases, J shed 10 bases, and the junction held 11 bases outside the gene matches.

This chain connects TRBV5-1 to TRBJ1-3, with D maybe TRBD1 (5 bases). The V gene lost 2 bases and the J gene lost 0 bases, with 9 bases spanning the gap. The V gene's germline CDR1 is SGHRS and CDR2 YFSETQ. The CDR3 loop spans 15 amino acids. CDR3 in amino acids: CASSFARASGNTIYF. CDR3 coding DNA: TGCGCCAGCAGCTTCGCCAGGGCCTCTGGAAACACCATATATTTT.

The chain recombines TRBV29-1 with TRBJ2-2; 11 nucleotides align to TRBD1. Germline loops: CDR1 SQVTM, CDR2 ANQGSEA. This CDR3 contains 15 residues. Unmatched junction bases numbered 7, after V lost 6 bases and J lost 4 bases. The CDR3 DNA follows: TGCAGCGTCCGTTTCGGGACAGGGGGCACCGGGGAGCTGTTTTTT. Translating gives CSVRFGTGGTGELFF.

This chain uses TRBV3-1 (or the pseudogene TRBV3-2) with TRBJ2-3, with 9 nucleotides matching TRBD2. V dropped 4 bases and J dropped 5; count of bases not matched to a gene: 4. Germline V gene sequence: CDR1 LGHDT, CDR2 YNNKEL (reference sequence). CDR3 size: 14 residues. The CDR3 here is CASSLAGAQDTQYF. CDR3 in DNA: TGTGCCAGCAGCCTAGCGGGAGCGCAAGATACGCAGTATTTT.

The chain employs TRBV10-3 and TRBJ1-1, with a weak D call TRBD1 (5 bases). V lost 0 bases and J 6 bases, leaving 8 bases between the germline ends. From germline, CDR1 is ENHRY and CDR2 SYGVKD. The CDR3 runs 13 residues. The CDR3 region has the DNA TGTGCCATCAGTGAGTCGGGGCACCCTGAAGCTTTCTTT. This sequence encodes CAISESGHPEAFF.

The rearrangement uses TRBV2 and TRBJ2-1; TRBD1 matches at 10 bases. The CDR3 runs 15 residues. V was clipped by 5 bases and J by 5 bases; unmatched bases: 6. CDR1 and CDR2 from the germline V gene are SNHLY and FYNNEI. CDR3 in DNA: TGTGCCAGCAGTAAAGACAGGGGGCTGAACAATGAGCAGTTCTTC. It specifies CASSKDRGLNNEQFF.

The chain links TRBV6-5 to TRBJ2-3; D gene ambiguous. V was shortened by 10 bases and J by 3 bases, with 11 bases between the two germline ends. Germline V gives CDR1 MNHEY, CDR2 SVGAGI. This CDR3 is built from 12 residues. Here the CDR3 reads CATLLTTDTQYF. As DNA, the CDR3 is TGTGCCACCCTACTGACTACAGATACGCAGTATTTT.

This clone was counted once. The V gene is TRBV5-6, the J gene TRBJ1-4; 8 nucleotides line up with TRBD1. The CDR3 runs 14 residues. Germline assignment: CDR1 SGHDT and CDR2 YYEEEE. V was clipped by 4 bases and J by 7 bases; unmatched bases: 6. CDR3 bases: TGTGCCAGCAGCGCGGGGACAGGCCCTGAAAAACTGTTTTTT. Translated: CASSAGTGPEKLFF.

The chain joins TRBV11-2 to TRBJ1-3; the match to TRBD1 covers 7 bases. The CDR3 is 18 amino acids. Per germline, CDR1 SGHAT and CDR2 FQNNGV. Germline trimming cut 5 bases from V and 7 bases from J; bases unmatched to any gene: 20. CDR3 sequence: CASSPHFKTGTRENTIYF. CDR3 coding DNA: TGTGCCAGCAGCCCCCACTTCAAGACAGGGACTCGGGAGAACACCATATATTTT.

This sequence joins TRBV2 and TRBJ2-7, with D perhaps TRBD2 (5 bases). Germline CDR1 is SNHLY and CDR2 is FYNNEI. The CDR3 has 14 amino acids. Trimming cost V 4 bases and J 0 bases, with 10 bases left between them. The CDR3 nucleotides are TGTGCCAGCAGTGGAGGGCAGTCCTCCTACGAGCAGTACTTC. It translates to CASSGGQSSYEQYF.

J is TRBJ1-3 and V is TRBV19; D is possibly TRBD1 (6 bases). In germline, CDR1 is LNHDA, CDR2 SQIVND (reference sequence). The CDR3 is 14 amino acids. Trimming took 5 bases from V and 2 from J, leaving 10 bases between them. Here the CDR3 reads CASSAGATGNTIYF. CDR3 nucleotide sequence: TGTGCCAGTAGTGCAGGGGCAACTGGAAACACCATATATTTT.

The V gene is TRBV5-5, the J gene TRBJ2-7, with a weak D call TRBD2 (6 bases). Trimming removed 10 bases at V and 0 bases at J, with 23 bases between. CDR1 is SGHKS, CDR2 YYEKEE, per germline (reference sequence). This CDR3 is built from 16 residues. The CDR3 DNA reads TGTGCCTCATACGGGGGAGGAGATACTTACTCCTACGAGCAGTACTTC. This encodes CASYGGGDTYSYEQYF.

The J gene is TRBJ1-2, the V gene TRBV19, with TRBD1 matching 10 bases. This CDR3 spans 16 amino acids. The J segment lost 5 bases and the V segment lost 5 bases, leaving 11 bases of the junction unmatched. From germline, CDR1 is LNHDA and CDR2 SQIVND (reference sequence). The CDR3 coding sequence is TGTGCCAGTAGTCCCCACCCCGGACAGGGGGGTTATGGCTACACCTTC. Protein product: CASSPHPGQGGYGYTF. The whole variable domain, remainder taken from reference TRBV19 and TRBJ1-2, is DGGITQSPKYLFRKEGQNVTLSCEQNLNHDAMYWYRQDPGQGLRLIYYSQIVNDFQKGDIAEGYSVSREKKESFPLTVTSAQKNPTAFYLCASSPHPGQGGYGYTFGSGTRLTVV.

V is TRBV6-5 and J is TRBJ2-7; D tentatively fits TRBD1 or TRBD2 (5 bases each). The CDR3 has 14 residues. The germline V gene has CDR1 MNHEY and CDR2 SVGAGI. Between the trimmed V and J ends, which lost 7 bases and 6 bases, there was a span of 19 bases. In DNA, the CDR3 is TGTGCCAGCACGACCGGGGACGGCACTGGCGAGCAGTACTTC. Amino acids: CASTTGDGTGEQYF.

V is TRBV18 and J is TRBJ1-2, with D possibly matching TRBD1 (5 bases). Germline CDR1 and CDR2: KGHSH and LQKENI. The CDR3 is made up of 12 amino acids. With 2 bases removed from V and 5 bases from J, the gap between germline ends came to 6 bases. CDR3 in DNA: TGTGCCAGCTCACCAGACAGTTATGGCTACACCTTC. It translates to CASSPDSYGYTF.

This clone was counted only a few times. The chain employs TRBV11-3 and TRBJ1-1; no clear D. The CDR3 consists of 13 residues. The germline V gene has CDR1 SGHNT and CDR2 YENEEA. The V end was cut by 4 bases, the J end by 3 bases, with 9 bases between. The CDR3 DNA reads TGTGCCAGCAGCTCCCGCCAGGACACTGAAGCTTTCTTT. Its protein is CASSSRQDTEAFF.

V gene TRBV2 combines with J gene TRBJ1-2; D gene ambiguous. The V and J ends lost 8 bases and 2 bases respectively, with 9 bases between them. The CDR3 covers 12 residues. Looked up from germline, CDR1 is SNHLY and CDR2 is FYNNEI. The CDR3 spells CASVDFNYGYTF. CDR3 nucleotide sequence: TGTGCCAGCGTCGACTTCAACTATGGCTACACCTTC.

V usage is TRBV6-2 or TRBV6-3 and J usage is TRBJ1-5, with D perhaps matching TRBD1 (6 bases). Germline V gene lookup returns CDR1 MNHEY and CDR2 SVGEGT. This CDR3 has 15 amino acids. V was shortened by 7 bases and J by 1 base, with 14 bases between the two germline ends. The CDR3 coding sequence is TGTGCCAGCACCCCGACCGGGGGCAGCAATCAGCCCCAGCATTTT. This codes for CASTPTGGSNQPQHF.